The 5 T cell receptor beta chains reported below all come from one sample, sequenced in a study of T cell changes during pregnancy in multiple sclerosis. Libraries were prepared by immunoSEQ multiplex PCR; TCRdb keeps only in-frame clonotypes and omits some of them. The table has around 70,000 clones, about 93% seen once. Sample: CD4+ T cells from peripheral blood mononuclear cells, taken after pregnancy. Receptors were obtained from a female donor with multiple sclerosis, enrolled in a pregnancy study.

A single count supports this clone. The chain has TRBV30 and TRBJ2-2, with D possibly being TRBD2 (6 bases). The germline V gene has CDR1 GTSNPN and CDR2 SVGIG (reference sequence). The V end lost 3 bases, the J end lost 6 bases, and 14 bases lay between the germline ends. This CDR3 is built from 14 residues. CDR3 in DNA: TGTGCCTGGAGCACGACTAGTCGCGCCGGGGAGCTGTTTTTT. It is translated as CAWSTTSRAGELFF. The full variable domain, in which reference TRBV30 and TRBJ2-2 provide the parts outside the CDR3, is SQTIHQWPATLVQPVGSPLSLECTVEGTSNPNLYWYRQAAGRGLQLLFYSVGIGQISSEVPQNLSASRPQDRQFILSSKKLLLSDSGFYLCAWSTTSRAGELFFGEGSRLTVL.

This chain uses TRBV7-2 with TRBJ2-1; 7 bases line up with TRBD2. This CDR3 is 14 amino acids long. The junction had 14 bases not matched to a gene; V was cut back by 11 bases and J by 7 bases. Germline V gene data show CDR1 as SGHTA and CDR2 as FQGNSA. The CDR3 DNA sequence: TGTGCCGCGGTGCGGGGGTTGGGGAGGAATGAGCAGTTCTTC. Its protein is CAAVRGLGRNEQFF.

The rearrangement uses TRBV6-4 and TRBJ2-1, with 10 bases identical to TRBD2. Trimming took 0 bases from V and 5 from J; bases not matched to a gene: 7. The CDR3 is made up of 17 amino acids. Per germline, CDR1 MRHNA and CDR2 SNTAGT. Here the CDR3 DNA reads TGTGCCAGCAGTGACTCGGGAGCGGGGGGGTTGAACAATGAGCAGTTCTTC. It yields the protein CASSDSGAGGLNNEQFF.

This clone was counted between two and nine times. The gene calls are TRBV7-2 and TRBJ1-2; 9 bases are shared with TRBD1. Germline V gene lookup returns CDR1 SGHTA and CDR2 FQGNSA. V lost 5 bases and J lost 1; bases outside the gene matches: 5. The CDR3 extends over 15 amino acids. The CDR3 protein is CASSQMTGGNYGYTF. Written as DNA, the CDR3 is TGTGCCAGCAGCCAAATGACAGGGGGTAACTATGGCTACACCTTC.

This clone was seen ten or more times. The chain joins TRBV6-1 to TRBJ1-5, with a weak D call TRBD1 (6 bases). V lost 6 bases and J lost 5, with 11 bases in between. The length of the CDR3 is 13 residues. The germline V gene encodes CDR1 MNHNS and CDR2 SASEGT. CDR3: CASRASGDQPQHF. The DNA of the CDR3 is TGTGCCAGCAGAGCCTCAGGGGATCAGCCCCAGCATTTT.